This is a list of T cell receptor beta chains from one sample in a study of beta chain features in type 1 diabetes. TCRdb's copy holds only in-frame clones and misses some; the assay was immunoSEQ multiplex PCR. The table lists 680,000 or so clones, 15% to 17% of them singletons. The sequencing sample was made of naive CD4+ T cells from blood. These receptors were taken from a man aged 18 to 30 in good health. Each CDR3 is given with its conserved first and last residue. The D gene is left open where the match is weak. Some rows mark clone size as missing; the rest say once, few, many or name a class of expanded clone.

CDR3aa	CDR3nt	d_gene	j_gene	v_gene	abundance
CASSYSGQLSEPQHF	TGTGCCAGCAGTTACTCGGGGCAACTGAGCGAGCCCCAGCATTTT	-	TRBJ1-5	TRBV6-6	-
CATSNQGGNTEAFF	TGTGCCACCAGCAACCAGGGGGGGAACACTGAAGCTTTCTTT	TRBD1	TRBJ1-1	TRBV15	-
CSGTQGVGTEAFF	TGCAGCGGGACACAGGGTGTGGGCACTGAAGCTTTCTTT	-	TRBJ1-1	TRBV29-1	-
CASSGSSGVSYNEQFF	TGTGCCAGCAGCGGTTCTAGCGGGGTTTCCTACAATGAGCAGTTCTTC	-	TRBJ2-1	TRBV21-1	few
CASSLSSGGSYGYTF	TGTGCCAGCAGCTTAAGTTCAGGGGGGAGCTATGGCTACACCTTC	TRBD1	TRBJ1-2	TRBV7-2	few
CASSAPRDTNYEQYF	TGTGCCAGCAGTGCACCCCGGGACACAAACTACGAGCAGTACTTC	-	TRBJ2-7	TRBV6-6	-
CASSGQGNYGYTF	TGTGCCAGCAGTGGACAGGGGAACTATGGCTACACCTTC	TRBD1	TRBJ1-2	TRBV6-4	-
CASGLVLGAPDRGSLAKNIQYF	TGTGCTAGTGGTTTGGTACTTGGTGCGCCGGACAGGGGGTCCCTAGCCAAAAACATTCAGTACTTC	TRBD1	TRBJ2-4	TRBV12-5	-
CSVLRWNGEQYF	TGCAGCGTTCTCAGGTGGAACGGGGAGCAGTACTTC	-	TRBJ2-7	TRBV29-1	few
CASSPAGLLGGPTSYEQYF	TGTGCCAGCAGTCCGGCGGGGCTTTTAGGAGGCCCCACCTCCTACGAGCAGTACTTC	-	TRBJ2-7	TRBV27	-
CASSPTLQGARYGYTF	TGTGCCAGCAGCCCCACTTTACAGGGGGCAAGGTATGGCTACACCTTC	TRBD1	TRBJ1-2	TRBV7-2	-
CASSPSVNTIYF	TGTGCCAGCTCCCCTTCGGTGAACACCATATATTTT	-	TRBJ1-3	TRBV18	few
CASSVAPRGQQETQYF	TGTGCCAGCAGCGTAGCGCCGAGGGGTCAGCAAGAGACCCAGTACTTC	-	TRBJ2-5	TRBV9	few
CASSVESNQPQHF	TGTGCCAGCAGCGTAGAAAGCAATCAGCCCCAGCATTTT	-	TRBJ1-5	TRBV9	-
CASSAGPPYEQYF	TGCGCCAGCAGCGCGGGCCCTCCGTACGAGCAGTACTTC	-	TRBJ2-7	TRBV5-1	few
CASSRGDRYNYGYTF	TGTGCCAGCTCCAGAGGGGACCGATATAACTATGGCTACACCTTC	-	TRBJ1-2	TRBV7-6	-
CASTRDRDQPQHF	TGTGCCAGCACCCGGGACAGGGATCAGCCCCAGCATTTT	TRBD1	TRBJ1-5	TRBV2	-
CAWSVGTSVNEQFF	TGTGCCTGGAGTGTTGGGACTAGCGTCAATGAGCAGTTCTTC	TRBD2	TRBJ2-1	TRBV30	-
CASSPLMGASYNEQFF	TGTGCCAGCTCACCGCTTATGGGGGCCTCCTACAATGAGCAGTTCTTC	-	TRBJ2-1	TRBV18	-
CASSLKRGVNSPLHF	TGTGCCAGCAGCTTAAAGCGGGGGGTTAATTCACCCCTCCACTTT	-	TRBJ1-6	TRBV7-2	few
CASSSLGTLGGTEAFF	TGTGCCAGCAGCTCCCTCGGTACCCTCGGGGGGACTGAAGCTTTCTTT	-	TRBJ1-1	TRBV7-2	-
CASSGGGSVTDTQYF	TGTGCCAGCAGCGGCGGGGGGAGTGTGACAGATACGCAGTATTTT	TRBD2	TRBJ2-3	TRBV2	-
CASAGPGQGPEQYF	TGTGCTAGTGCGGGACCGGGACAGGGCCCCGAGCAGTACTTC	TRBD1	TRBJ2-7	TRBV12-5	few
CASSLGDLRSEQFF	TGTGCCAGCAGCTTAGGGGACCTACGAAGTGAGCAGTTCTTC	-	TRBJ2-1	TRBV7-2	-
CASSPSVRRFTDTQYF	TGTGCCAGCAGCCCCTCGGTCAGGCGTTTTACAGATACGCAGTATTTT	-	TRBJ2-3	TRBV7-2	-
CASSIAGTAISYEQYF	TGTGCCAGTAGTATAGCCGGGACAGCAATCTCCTACGAGCAGTACTTC	TRBD1	TRBJ2-7	TRBV19	-
CSGLISQRPYEQYF	TGCAGCGGCCTTATATCCCAGCGGCCCTACGAGCAGTACTTC	-	TRBJ2-7	TRBV29-1	few
CASSPFQGGAEAFF	TGTGCCAGCAGCCCCTTCCAGGGTGGGGCTGAAGCTTTCTTT	-	TRBJ1-1	TRBV5-4	-
CASSHYPGLGSYEQYF	TGCGCCAGCAGCCATTATCCGGGACTAGGCTCCTACGAGCAGTACTTC	TRBD2	TRBJ2-7	TRBV4-3	few
CASSSEIGMVFF	TGTGCCAGCAGCTCCGAAATTGGCATGGTTTTTTTC	-	TRBJ2-7	TRBV7-9	few
CASSLGVPLVISPLHF	TGTGCCAGCAGCTTAGGGGTGCCCCTTGTAATTTCACCCCTCCACTTT	-	TRBJ1-6	TRBV7-9	-
CASSLVWGQGYQETQYF	TGTGCCAGCAGCTTAGTGTGGGGACAGGGGTACCAAGAGACCCAGTACTTC	TRBD1	TRBJ2-5	TRBV7-2	few
CASSLAGRGYEQYF	TGTGCCAGCAGCTTGGCCGGGAGGGGCTACGAGCAGTACTTC	TRBD2	TRBJ2-7	TRBV5-4	-
CASSYSGGRRDTEAFF	TGTGCCAGCAGTTACTCCGGGGGGCGGAGGGACACTGAAGCTTTCTTT	-	TRBJ1-1	TRBV6-5	few
CASSQDRYGGQYF	TGCGCCAGCAGCCAAGATCGGTACGGGGGGCAGTACTTC	-	TRBJ2-7	TRBV4-3	few
CASSQAASGVSYEQYF	TGCGCCAGCAGCCAGGCCGCTAGCGGGGTTTCCTACGAGCAGTACTTC	TRBD2	TRBJ2-7	TRBV4-1	-
CASSSSGGRDNEQFF	TGTGCCAGCAGCTCTAGCGGGGGCAGGGACAATGAGCAGTTCTTC	TRBD2	TRBJ2-1	TRBV5-4	-
CASNTLAGPRGYTF	TGTGCCAGCAATACCCTCGCGGGGCCCCGGGGCTACACCTTC	-	TRBJ1-2	TRBV6-6	-
CASSGGGAQPQHF	TGTGCCAGCAGTGGGGGAGGGGCCCAGCCCCAGCATTTT	-	TRBJ1-5	TRBV2	few
CASSTRGATDTQYF	TGTGCCAGCAGTACAAGGGGGGCCACAGATACGCAGTATTTT	-	TRBJ2-3	TRBV2	-
CSAYRANEQFF	TGCAGCGCCTATAGGGCTAATGAGCAGTTCTTC	-	TRBJ2-1	TRBV29-1	few
CASGFGDEQYF	TGTGCCAGTGGCTTTGGCGACGAGCAGTACTTC	-	TRBJ2-7	TRBV19	-
CAIRRWGETQYF	TGTGCCATCCGACGCTGGGGAGAGACCCAGTACTTC	-	TRBJ2-5	TRBV28	-
CASSRNRGGSTEAFF	TGTGCCAGCAGCCGTAACAGGGGCGGTAGCACTGAAGCTTTCTTT	TRBD1	TRBJ1-1	TRBV7-9	few
CASSFRVYGYTF	TGTGCCAGCAGTTTTAGAGTTTATGGCTACACCTTC	-	TRBJ1-2	TRBV28	-
CASSSDRAPNTGELFF	TGTGCCAGCAGCTCGGACAGAGCTCCGAACACCGGGGAGCTGTTTTTT	-	TRBJ2-2	TRBV27	few
CATSRKRGRRRGYTF	TGTGCCACCAGCAGAAAAAGAGGACGGCGCCGGGGCTACACCTTC	-	TRBJ1-2	TRBV15	-
CASSGLARRSYNEQFF	TGTGCCAGCAGCGGACTAGCGCGACGCTCCTACAATGAGCAGTTCTTC	TRBD2	TRBJ2-1	TRBV11-2	few
CASSVAGFYEQYF	TGTGCCAGCTCGGTAGCGGGGTTTTACGAGCAGTACTTC	TRBD2	TRBJ2-7	TRBV27	-
CASSATNTIYF	TGTGCCAGCAGCGCGACAAACACCATATATTTT	-	TRBJ1-3	TRBV9	few
CASRDTVAKNIQYF	TGTGCCAGCAGGGATACAGTAGCCAAAAACATTCAGTACTTC	-	TRBJ2-4	TRBV2	-
CASSLDGSTDTQYF	TGCGCCAGCAGCTTGGATGGTAGCACAGATACGCAGTATTTT	-	TRBJ2-3	TRBV5-1	few
CASEDRGTTDTQYF	TGTGCCAGCGAGGACAGGGGGACCACAGATACGCAGTATTTT	TRBD1	TRBJ2-3	TRBV7-2	-
CASAVSGMSSYNEQFF	TGCGCCAGCGCCGTTTCCGGCATGAGCTCCTACAATGAGCAGTTCTTC	-	TRBJ2-1	TRBV5-1	few
CSVERFYSRAGTEVFF	TGCAGCGTTGAAAGGTTTTACAGTCGGGCGGGCACTGAAGTTTTCTTT	-	TRBJ1-1	TRBV29-1	-
CASSFDRGKGELFF	TGTGCCAGCAGCTTCGACAGGGGAAAGGGGGAGCTGTTTTTT	TRBD1	TRBJ2-2	TRBV28	-
CAWSPRGTGGYTF	TGTGCCTGGAGCCCCAGGGGGACCGGAGGCTACACCTTC	TRBD1	TRBJ1-2	TRBV30	few